This T cell receptor beta chain was recovered during a study of blood T cell repertoires in COVID-19. Study-level background: Italy, Spain and the United States were the sources of the convalescent and acute COVID-19 samples. T cells, B-cell-depleted T cells, or PBMCs provided the cDNA or gDNA that served as material.

Under the authors' procedure: Reference gene primer amplification in the assay estimated nucleated cell counts. The method was immunoSEQ multiplex PCR; TCRdb's version includes in-frame clones alone and lacks a portion of them. D and trimming were read from the DNA, whereas the V and J calls and clone size are those reported in that table. The data show about 80,000 clones, roughly 80% seen once. CDR3 length equals 15 residues. Germline-derived CDR1 and CDR2 are MDHEN and SYDVKM. The V segment lost 5 bases and the J segment 4 bases; nucleotides outside the gene matches: 6. The chain is built from TRBV28 and TRBJ2-7; 12 bases align to TRBD2. The TCR was taken from a woman between 65 and 79 years old with acute or convalescent COVID-19. Sequenced material: peripheral blood. DNA for the CDR3: TGTGCCAGCAGTCCGTCTAGCGGGAGGGCGTACGAGCAGTACTTC. Amino acid sequence: CASSPSSGRAYEQYF. Full variable domain (missing parts from reference TRBV28 and TRBJ2-7): DVKVTQSSRYLVKRTGEKVFLECVQDMDHENMFWYRQDPGLGLRLIYFSYDVKMKEKGDIPEGYSVSREKKERFSLILESASTNQTSMYLCASSPSSGRAYEQYFGPGTRLTVT.